One and the same sample provided the 3 T cell receptor beta chains below, sequenced in a study of cytomegalovirus exposure and HLA in healthy donors. PCR primers comprised 60 Vbeta and 13 Jbeta primers. Here immunoSEQ multiplex PCR was the method, and the copy in TCRdb shows in-frame clones only, minus some. The sample lists about 130,000 clones, 82% occurring once. Sequencing was performed on PBMCs. Source of these receptors: a woman between 45 and 60 years old in good health and CMV-seropositive.

The chain joins TRBV2 to TRBJ1-1; D gene unclear. Deletions cut 10 bases from V and 10 bases from J, with 22 bases between. The CDR3 is made up of 13 amino acids. Per the germline V gene, CDR1 is SNHLY and CDR2 is FYNNEI. CDR3 protein: CATSPGVPRGAFF. Here the CDR3 DNA reads TGTGCCACCTCCCCCGGGGTTCCCCGGGGAGCTTTCTTT.

This chain uses TRBV5-1 with TRBJ2-2; 9 positions agree with TRBD2. The J segment lost 2 bases and the V segment lost 2 bases, leaving 4 bases of the junction unmatched. Germline values: CDR1 SGHRS, CDR2 YFSETQ. The CDR3 extends over 16 amino acids. CDR3 amino acids: CASSLLAGDNTGELFF. Here the CDR3 DNA reads TGCGCCAGCAGCTTATTAGCGGGAGATAACACCGGGGAGCTGTTTTTT. The whole variable domain, remainder taken from reference TRBV5-1 and TRBJ2-2, is KAGVTQTPRYLIKTRGQQVTLSCSPISGHRSVSWYQQTPGQGLQFLFEYFSETQRNKGNFPGRFSGRQFSNSRSEMNVSTLELGDSALYLCASSLLAGDNTGELFFGEGSRLTVL.

The table lists this clone with a count of one. Its ends do not fully match the called genes, so a read error is possible. This chain joins TRBV7-7 and TRBJ1-5; D not certain. Germline V gene sequence: CDR1 SSHAT, CDR2 FNYEAQ (reference sequence). The CDR3 has 13 amino acids. The CDR3 DNA sequence: TGTGCTAGCAGCTTAAATCTCGATCAGCCCCAGCATTTT. This gives the protein CASSLNLDQPQHF. Full variable domain (remainder filled in from reference TRBV7-7 and TRBJ1-5): GAGVSQSPRYKVTKRGQDVTLRCDPISSHATLYWYQQALGQGPEFLTYFNYEAQPDKSGLPSDRFSAERPEGSISTLTIQRTEQRDSAMYRCASSLNLDQPQHFGDGTRLSIL.